This T cell receptor beta chain originates from a study of cytotoxic CD8 clonotypes in ibrutinib-treated CLL. Overall study context: Across the patients, 10 to 11 were relapsed/refractory, some 14 treatment-naive and roughly 18 IGHV unmutated. The response samples were taken once patients had been treated for a median of approximately 12 months, range 6 to 36. Findings and limits, study-wide: Public clonotypes, found uncommonly, either contracted or stayed stable on treatment.

T cells were sequenced at a targeted depth of 1 in 200,000 to 1 in 1 million. Using immunoSEQ multiplex PCR, the repertoire was profiled, and TCRdb retains in-frame clones only, with some absent. The sample carries approximately 33,000 clones, roughly three quarters recorded once. This CDR3 has 12 amino acids. CDR1 is SGDLS, CDR2 YYNGEE, per germline. Trimming removed 1 base at V and 5 bases at J, with 3 bases between. Within the sample, this clone is medium-sized. The antigen is not known. The sample has other DNA sequences that encode this CDR3 too. The V and J genes are TRBV9 and TRBJ2-2; D gene uncertain. The clonotype was recovered from a human donor with chronic lymphocytic leukemia. Sequenced material: PBMCs, taken before ibrutinib treatment. CDR3: CASSVRTGELFF. As DNA, the CDR3 is TGTGCCAGCAGCGTAAGGACCGGGGAGCTGTTTTTT.